Below, one TCR beta chain is given with its context. Its antigen is as yet unknown. The genes are named according to mouse. The read stops 1 residue short of the end of the CDR3; the missing end is completed from the germline J gene. Time point given: mouse harvest day 14 after allogeneic transplant. Tail vein injection delivered 10^7 T-cell-depleted bone marrow cells and 10^6 splenic CD5+ T cells. The sample belongs to a study of tissue T cells after allogeneic stem cell transplantation. Study-wide results and limits: The study did not identify alloreactive or antigen-specific tissue TCRs, and some clones might be persisting host cells.

Sequencing used immunoSEQ multiplex PCR; TCRdb keeps in-frame clones, though not all of them. The sample lists more than 2,000 clones, around 43% occurring once. This CDR3 is 14 amino acids long. In germline, CDR1 is KGHPV, CDR2 FQNQEV (reference sequence). V shed 0 bases, J shed 5 bases, and the junction held 2 bases outside the gene matches. The sequence was obtained from a female BALB/c mouse given C57BL/6 T cells with graft-versus-host disease after an allogeneic hematopoietic cell transplant. Sequencing input: lymph node tissue. The J gene is TRBJ2-4, the V gene TRBV26; 7 nucleotides align to TRBD2. The CDR3 bases that were read are TGTGCCAGCAGTCTGTCGACTGGGCTAAACACCTTGTAC. Protein sequence: CASSLSTGLNTLY. The whole CDR3 sequence is CASSLSTGLNTLYF.